This T cell receptor (beta chain) was recovered during a study of PD-1 blockade in classical Hodgkin lymphoma. Documented time point: cycle 4 day 1 (C4D1), after less than seven weeks of nivolumab. Relapse was seen in all patients after autologous stem cell transplantation, and brentuximab vedotin exposure was variable. The germline V gene has CDR1 MNHEY and CDR2 SMNVEV (reference sequence). The length of the CDR3 is 15 residues. The J segment lost 4 bases and the V segment lost 1 base, leaving 3 bases of the junction unmatched. Assay: immunoSEQ multiplex PCR; the TCRdb copy retains only in-frame clones and omits some. Of over 75,000 clones listed, less than 95% are singletons.

The V gene is TRBV27, the J gene TRBJ1-5; 8 nucleotides line up with TRBD1. Sequenced here: peripheral blood mononuclear cells (PBMCs), sampled before the fourth cycle of nivolumab. This receptor was taken from a human donor with classical Hodgkin lymphoma. Here the CDR3 DNA reads TGTGCCAGCAGTTTATTGCAGGGGGCGAATCAGCCCCAGCATTTT. Translated, it gives CASSLLQGANQPQHF.